A single sample is the source of the 22 T cell receptor beta chains below, sequenced in a study of blood T cell repertoires in COVID-19. Profiling relied on immunoSEQ multiplex PCR, and the TCRdb table lists in-frame clones only, not all of them. The table lists roughly 210,000 clones, about 87% of them singletons. Sequences were obtained from peripheral blood. The origin of the receptors is a man aged 65 to 79 with acute or convalescent COVID-19.

The rearrangement links TRBV7-3 to TRBJ2-5, with 9 bases fitting TRBD2. V shed 4 bases and J 7 bases; nucleotides not matched to a gene: 13. The CDR3 is 16 residues long. Germline-derived CDR1 and CDR2 are SGHTA and FQGTGA. The CDR3 spells CASSSQTSGEGGTQYF. The CDR3, as DNA: TGTGCCAGCAGCTCCCAGACTAGCGGAGAGGGAGGGACCCAGTACTTC.

V is TRBV5-1 and J is TRBJ1-1; the D is unclear. The CDR3 is 15 amino acids. The germline gives CDR1 SGHRS, CDR2 YFSETQ. The V end lost 0 bases, the J end lost 5 bases, and 14 bases lay between the germline ends. CDR3 sequence: CASSLEIQMRTEAFF. CDR3 DNA sequence: TGCGCCAGCAGCTTGGAGATACAAATGCGGACTGAAGCTTTCTTT.

The rearrangement uses TRBV19 and TRBJ2-1; 11 nucleotides match TRBD2. The V gene end was trimmed by 4 bases and the J gene end by 10 bases; junction bases not matched to a gene: 6. This CDR3 spans 14 amino acids. Per the germline V gene, CDR1 is LNHDA and CDR2 is SQIVND (reference sequence). In nucleotides, the CDR3 is TGTGCCAGTAGTAATGGACTAGCGGGCGCCGAGCAGTTCTTC. Its translation: CASSNGLAGAEQFF.

The chain uses TRBV25-1 and TRBJ1-3; 7 positions agree with TRBD1. V was clipped by 4 bases and J by 11 bases; unmatched bases: 8. CDR1 MGHDK and CDR2 SYGVNS come from the germline V gene. The CDR3 covers 13 residues. CDR3 loop: CASSVQGSPPIYF. The CDR3 DNA follows: TGTGCCAGCAGTGTACAGGGGTCCCCTCCCATATATTTT.

This clone was recorded once. The rearrangement links TRBV6-1 to TRBJ1-6; TRBD1 matches 10 bases. The germline V gene encodes CDR1 MNHNS and CDR2 SASEGT. V trimming: 7 bases; J trimming: 8 bases; junction bases outside the gene matches: 8. The CDR3 length is 15 residues. The CDR3 reads CASTPRGTGDSPLHF. In nucleotides, the CDR3 is TGTGCCAGCACTCCCCGTGGGACAGGGGATTCACCCCTCCACTTT.

The chain is built from TRBV14 and TRBJ2-7; 7 nucleotides match TRBD1. V lost 4 bases, J lost 3 bases, and 9 bases stayed unmatched. Germline V gene data show CDR1 as SGHDN and CDR2 as FVKESK. The CDR3 totals 15 residues. DNA of the CDR3: TGTGCCAGCAGCCCGACCGGGACAGTTTACTACGAGCAGTACTTC. Protein: CASSPTGTVYYEQYF.

J is TRBJ1-2 and V is TRBV7-9; D not resolved. There are 15 residues in the CDR3. Germline V lookup: CDR1 SEHNR, CDR2 FQNEAQ (reference sequence). V lost 6 bases to trimming and J lost 5 bases, with 19 bases between them. This chain's CDR3 is CASSLAELPSYGYTF. The CDR3 DNA reads as TGTGCCAGCAGTCTCGCCGAGCTGCCCTCGTATGGCTACACCTTC.

This chain uses TRBV12-3 or TRBV12-4 with TRBJ1-2, with D possibly matching TRBD1 (5 bases). The germline V and J ends were trimmed by 5 bases and 4 bases, with 11 bases remaining between them. The CDR3 spans 13 residues. The CDR3 is CASSRQLTYGYTF. The CDR3 DNA reads TGTGCCAGCAGTCGACAGCTAACCTATGGCTACACCTTC.

The chain is built from TRBV7-9 and TRBJ1-3, with D perhaps TRBD1 (5 bases). The germline gives CDR1 SEHNR, CDR2 FQNEAQ (reference sequence). The CDR3 runs 19 residues. The V and J ends lost 5 bases and 0 bases respectively, with 23 bases between them. CDR3 in amino acids: CASSSRDREGGDSGNTIYF. CDR3 bases: TGTGCCAGCAGCAGCCGGGACCGGGAGGGCGGGGACTCTGGAAACACCATATATTTT. Based on the CDR3 plus reference TRBV7-9 and TRBJ1-3, the full variable domain is DTGVSQNPRHKITKRGQNVTFRCDPISEHNRLYWYRQTLGQGPEFLTYFQNEAQLEKSRLLSDRFSAERPKGSFSTLEIQRTEQGDSAMYLCASSSRDREGGDSGNTIYFGEGSWLTVV.

The chain joins TRBV28 to TRBJ1-6; TRBD1 aligns across 7 bases. This CDR3 is 14 amino acids long. Germline V lookup: CDR1 MDHEN, CDR2 SYDVKM. V trimming: 4 bases; J trimming: 13 bases; junction bases outside the gene matches: 10. As DNA, the CDR3 is TGTGCCAGCAGTTCCAGACAGGGCCTAGGGCCCCTCCACTTT. Its translation: CASSSRQGLGPLHF.

This chain joins TRBV24-1 and TRBJ2-2; D possibly corresponds to TRBD1 (6 bases). This CDR3 is 14 amino acids long. Germline CDR1 is KGHDR and CDR2 is SFDVKD. Trimming shortened V by 10 bases and J by 3 bases, and 14 bases separated the two germline ends. CDR3 in DNA: TGTGCCACGGGGGCGACGGGGTACACCGGGGAGCTGTTTTTT. Residues: CATGATGYTGELFF.

The chain links TRBV4-3 to TRBJ1-2; perhaps TRBD1 as D (5 bases). The germline V gene has CDR1 LGHNA and CDR2 YSLEER. This CDR3 comprises 16 residues. V lost 0 bases and J 2 bases, leaving 13 bases between the germline ends. CDR3 DNA: TGCGCCAGCAGCCAAGATAGTCCGGGGGAGAACTATGGCTACACCTTC. Residues: CASSQDSPGENYGYTF.

The CDR3 nucleotides read TGTGCCAGCAGCTTAGGACTAGCGAGAAGGTCCGGGGAGCTGTTTTTT. Protein sequence: CASSLGLARRSGELFF. This rearrangement joins TRBV7-2 to TRBJ2-2, with TRBD2 matching 8 bases. Germline lookup yields CDR1 SGHTA and CDR2 FQGNSA. The CDR3 runs to 16 residues. The ends lost 1 base at V and 6 bases at J; junction bases unmatched: 7.

DNA of the CDR3: TGTGCCAGCACCCCTCGGGGGATTCACTCCTACGAGCAGTACTTC. Amino acids: CASTPRGIHSYEQYF. This sequence joins TRBV6-5 and TRBJ2-7; D is perhaps TRBD2 (6 bases). The CDR3 sequence is 15 residues long. CDR1 MNHEY and CDR2 SVGAGI come from the germline V gene. The V end was cut by 7 bases, the J end by 0 bases, with 16 bases between.

CDR3 in amino acids: CASSPKTGGETQYF. DNA of the CDR3: TGTGCCAGCTCACCAAAGACAGGCGGGGAGACCCAGTACTTC. This chain uses TRBV18 with TRBJ2-5; possible D gene TRBD1, 6 bases. The CDR3 sequence is 14 residues long. Germline-derived CDR1 and CDR2 are KGHSH and LQKENI. Deletions cut 2 bases from V and 5 bases from J, with 12 bases between.

The V gene is TRBV3-1 (or the pseudogene TRBV3-2), the J gene TRBJ1-2, with 7 positions matching TRBD1. The CDR3 covers 15 residues. Per the germline V gene, CDR1 is LGHDT and CDR2 is YNNKEL (reference sequence). V shed 1 base and J 7 bases; nucleotides not matched to a gene: 9. The CDR3 sequence: CASSQGTRGQGGYTF. CDR3 bases: TGTGCCAGCAGCCAAGGGACGAGGGGGCAGGGTGGCTACACCTTC.

This sequence joins TRBV15 and TRBJ2-7, with 7 positions matching TRBD2. Germline CDR1 and CDR2: LNHNV and YYDKDF (reference sequence). This CDR3 comprises 15 residues. The J segment lost 5 bases and the V segment lost 4 bases, leaving 11 bases of the junction unmatched. Here the CDR3 DNA reads TGTGCCACCAGCAAAGAGCGGGGAGGTGGAAACGAGCAGTACTTC. Translated: CATSKERGGGNEQYF.

This rearrangement joins TRBV2 to TRBJ1-1, with D uncertain. Germline CDR1 and CDR2: SNHLY and FYNNEI. The V end was cut by 5 bases, the J end by 4 bases, with 11 bases between. This CDR3 is built from 13 residues. The CDR3 here is CASSTGSGTEAFF. CDR3 sequence (DNA): TGTGCCAGCAGTACGGGCAGCGGCACTGAAGCTTTCTTT.

The V gene is TRBV5-1, the J gene TRBJ2-2, with D unresolved. V lost 0 bases, J lost 2 bases, and 8 bases lay in between. The CDR3 spans 15 residues. The germline gives CDR1 SGHRS, CDR2 YFSETQ. CDR3 protein: CASSLVTTNTGELFF. In DNA, the CDR3 is TGCGCCAGCAGCTTGGTGACGACAAACACCGGGGAGCTGTTTTTT.

As DNA, the CDR3 is TGTGCCAGCAGTGACACCTATAATTCACCCCTCCACTTT. Amino acid sequence: CASSDTYNSPLHF. The chain employs TRBV6-1 and TRBJ1-6; no clear D gene. V lost 3 bases, J lost 2 bases, and 2 bases lay in between. Germline values: CDR1 MNHNS, CDR2 SASEGT. This CDR3 is built from 13 residues.

This clone was seen once. The chain employs TRBV19 and TRBJ1-5, with TRBD1 matching over 7 bases. Per germline, CDR1 LNHDA and CDR2 SQIVND (reference sequence). This CDR3 is 16 amino acids long. Losses at the gene ends were 6 bases for V and 0 bases for J; bases not matched to a gene: 8. The CDR3 coding sequence is TGTGCCAGTAGCCTACTCCGGGACAGTAGCAATCAGCCCCAGCATTTT. Translated: CASSLLRDSSNQPQHF.

The chain is built from TRBV20-1 and TRBJ1-5; D remains ambiguous. The CDR3 covers 16 residues. Germline V gene data show CDR1 as DFQATT and CDR2 as SNEGSKA (reference sequence). V was trimmed by 3 bases and J by 0 bases, leaving 15 bases between them. As DNA, the CDR3 is TGCAGTGCTAGTCTAGGCCAAAGATATAGCAATCAGCCCCAGCATTTT. As protein: CSASLGQRYSNQPQHF.